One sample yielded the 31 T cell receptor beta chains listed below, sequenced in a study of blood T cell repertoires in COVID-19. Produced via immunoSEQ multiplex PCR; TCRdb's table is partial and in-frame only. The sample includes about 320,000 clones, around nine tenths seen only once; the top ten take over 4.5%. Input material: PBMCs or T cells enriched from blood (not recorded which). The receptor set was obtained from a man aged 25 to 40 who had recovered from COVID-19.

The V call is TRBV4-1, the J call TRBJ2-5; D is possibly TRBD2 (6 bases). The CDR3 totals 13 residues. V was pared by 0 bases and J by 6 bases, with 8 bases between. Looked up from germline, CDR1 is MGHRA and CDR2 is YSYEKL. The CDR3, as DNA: TGCGCCAGCAGCCAAGACGGGGGACAGACCCAGTACTTC. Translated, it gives CASSQDGGQTQYF.

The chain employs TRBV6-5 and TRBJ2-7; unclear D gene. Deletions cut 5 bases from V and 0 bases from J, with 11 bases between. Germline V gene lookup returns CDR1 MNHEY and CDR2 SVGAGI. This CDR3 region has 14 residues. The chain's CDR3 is CASSLSHTSYEQYF. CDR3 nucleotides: TGTGCCAGCAGTCTCAGTCACACCTCCTACGAGCAGTACTTC.

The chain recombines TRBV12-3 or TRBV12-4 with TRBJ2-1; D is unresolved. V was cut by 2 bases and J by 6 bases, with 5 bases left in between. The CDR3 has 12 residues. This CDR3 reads CASSLYGNEQFF. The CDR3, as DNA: TGTGCCAGCAGTTTATACGGCAATGAGCAGTTCTTC.

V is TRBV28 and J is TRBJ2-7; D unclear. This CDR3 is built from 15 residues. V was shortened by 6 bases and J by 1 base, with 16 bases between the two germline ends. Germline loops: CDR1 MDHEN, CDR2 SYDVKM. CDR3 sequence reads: CASRPSPLRSYEQYF. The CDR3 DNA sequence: TGTGCCAGCAGGCCGAGCCCCCTGAGGTCCTACGAGCAGTACTTC. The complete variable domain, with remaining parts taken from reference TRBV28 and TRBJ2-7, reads DVKVTQSSRYLVKRTGEKVFLECVQDMDHENMFWYRQDPGLGLRLIYFSYDVKMKEKGDIPEGYSVSREKKERFSLILESASTNQTSMYLCASRPSPLRSYEQYFGPGTRLTVT.

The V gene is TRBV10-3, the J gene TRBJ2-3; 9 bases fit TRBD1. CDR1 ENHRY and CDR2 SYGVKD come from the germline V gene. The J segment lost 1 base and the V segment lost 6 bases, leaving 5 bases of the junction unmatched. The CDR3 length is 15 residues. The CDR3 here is CAISPGQGGTDTQYF. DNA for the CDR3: TGTGCCATCAGCCCGGGACAGGGCGGCACAGATACGCAGTATTTT.

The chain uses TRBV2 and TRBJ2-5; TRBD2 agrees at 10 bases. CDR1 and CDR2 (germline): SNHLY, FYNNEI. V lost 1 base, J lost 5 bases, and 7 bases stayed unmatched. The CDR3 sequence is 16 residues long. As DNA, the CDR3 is TGTGCCAGCAGTGAAGGGAAGCGGGGGGGCCCGGAGACCCAGTACTTC. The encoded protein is CASSEGKRGGPETQYF.

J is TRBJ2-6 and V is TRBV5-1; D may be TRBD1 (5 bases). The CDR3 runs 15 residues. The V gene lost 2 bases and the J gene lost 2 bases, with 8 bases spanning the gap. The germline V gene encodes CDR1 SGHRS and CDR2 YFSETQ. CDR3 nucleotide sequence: TGCGCCAGCAGCTTACAGGCCGCTGGGGCCAACGTCCTGACTTTC. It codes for CASSLQAAGANVLTF. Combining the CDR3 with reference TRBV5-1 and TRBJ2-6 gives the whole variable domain KAGVTQTPRYLIKTRGQQVTLSCSPISGHRSVSWYQQTPGQGLQFLFEYFSETQRNKGNFPGRFSGRQFSNSRSEMNVSTLELGDSALYLCASSLQAAGANVLTFGAGSRLTVL.

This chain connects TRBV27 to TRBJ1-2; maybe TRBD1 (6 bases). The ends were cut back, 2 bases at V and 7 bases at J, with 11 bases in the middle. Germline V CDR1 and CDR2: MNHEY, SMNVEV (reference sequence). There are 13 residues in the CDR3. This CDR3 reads CASSLEVGGGYTF. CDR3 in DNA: TGTGCCAGCAGTTTAGAGGTAGGGGGTGGCTACACCTTC.

This chain's CDR3 is CASSWTGSRNQPQHF. CDR3 DNA: TGTGCCAGCAGCTGGACAGGGAGCCGCAATCAGCCCCAGCATTTT. This sequence joins TRBV5-5 and TRBJ1-5; the match to TRBD1 covers 8 bases. CDR3 length: 15 amino acids. Germline trimming cut 3 bases from V and 2 bases from J; bases unmatched to any gene: 4. Germline loops: CDR1 SGHKS, CDR2 YYEKEE (reference sequence).

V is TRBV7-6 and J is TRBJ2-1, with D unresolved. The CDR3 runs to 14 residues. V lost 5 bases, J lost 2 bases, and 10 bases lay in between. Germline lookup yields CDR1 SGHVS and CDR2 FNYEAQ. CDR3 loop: CASSQQIPYNEQFF. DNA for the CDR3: TGTGCCAGCAGCCAACAGATTCCCTACAATGAGCAGTTCTTC.

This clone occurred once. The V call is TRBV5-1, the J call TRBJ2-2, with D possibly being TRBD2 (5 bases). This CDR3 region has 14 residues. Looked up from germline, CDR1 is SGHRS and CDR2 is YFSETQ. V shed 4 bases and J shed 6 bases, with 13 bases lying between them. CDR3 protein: CASSPGGYPGELFF. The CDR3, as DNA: TGCGCCAGCAGCCCTGGCGGGTATCCCGGGGAGCTGTTTTTT.

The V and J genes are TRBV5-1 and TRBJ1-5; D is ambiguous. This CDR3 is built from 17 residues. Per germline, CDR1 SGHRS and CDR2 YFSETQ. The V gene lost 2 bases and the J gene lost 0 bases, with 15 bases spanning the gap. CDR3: CASSLKTGKYSNQPQHF. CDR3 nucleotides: TGCGCCAGCAGCTTAAAGACGGGTAAATATAGCAATCAGCCCCAGCATTTT.

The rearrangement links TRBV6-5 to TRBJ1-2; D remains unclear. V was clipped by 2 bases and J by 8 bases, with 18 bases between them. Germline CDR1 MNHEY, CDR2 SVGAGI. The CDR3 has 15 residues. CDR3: CASSYGIRGYRGYTF. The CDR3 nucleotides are TGTGCCAGCAGTTACGGGATTAGAGGGTATCGGGGCTACACCTTC.

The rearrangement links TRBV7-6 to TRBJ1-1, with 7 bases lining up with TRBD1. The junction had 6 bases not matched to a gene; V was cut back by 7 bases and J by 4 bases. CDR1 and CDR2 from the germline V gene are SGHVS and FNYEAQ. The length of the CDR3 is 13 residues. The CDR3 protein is CASIQSGGTEAFF. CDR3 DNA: TGTGCCAGCATCCAATCAGGGGGCACTGAAGCTTTCTTT.

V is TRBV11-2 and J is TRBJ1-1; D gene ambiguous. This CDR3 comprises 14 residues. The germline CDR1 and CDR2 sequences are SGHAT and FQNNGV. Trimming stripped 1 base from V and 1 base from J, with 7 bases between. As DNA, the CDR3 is TGTGCCAGCAGCTTAGTAGCCTGGAACACTGAAGCTTTCTTT. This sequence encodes CASSLVAWNTEAFF.

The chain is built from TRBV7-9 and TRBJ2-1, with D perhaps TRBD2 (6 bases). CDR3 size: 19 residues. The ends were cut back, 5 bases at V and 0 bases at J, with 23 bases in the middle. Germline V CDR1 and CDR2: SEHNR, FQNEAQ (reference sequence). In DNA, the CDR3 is TGTGCCAGCAGCGACCGACTAGGGGAATACTTGAGCTCCTACAATGAGCAGTTCTTC. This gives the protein CASSDRLGEYLSSYNEQFF.

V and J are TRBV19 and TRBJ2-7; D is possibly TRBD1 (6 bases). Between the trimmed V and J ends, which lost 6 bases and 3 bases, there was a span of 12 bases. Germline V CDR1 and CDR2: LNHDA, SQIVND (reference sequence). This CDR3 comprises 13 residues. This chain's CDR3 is CASSKGDIYEQYF. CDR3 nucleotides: TGTGCCAGTAGCAAGGGGGACATCTACGAGCAGTACTTC. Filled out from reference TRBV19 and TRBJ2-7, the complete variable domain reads DGGITQSPKYLFRKEGQNVTLSCEQNLNHDAMYWYRQDPGQGLRLIYYSQIVNDFQKGDIAEGYSVSREKKESFPLTVTSAQKNPTAFYLCASSKGDIYEQYFGPGTRLTVT.

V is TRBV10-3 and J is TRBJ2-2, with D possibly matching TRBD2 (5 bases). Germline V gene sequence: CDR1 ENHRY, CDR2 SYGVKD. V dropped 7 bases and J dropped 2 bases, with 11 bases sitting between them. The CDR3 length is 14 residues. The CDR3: CAINGELNTGELFF. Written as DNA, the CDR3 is TGTGCCATCAATGGGGAGCTTAACACCGGGGAGCTGTTTTTT.

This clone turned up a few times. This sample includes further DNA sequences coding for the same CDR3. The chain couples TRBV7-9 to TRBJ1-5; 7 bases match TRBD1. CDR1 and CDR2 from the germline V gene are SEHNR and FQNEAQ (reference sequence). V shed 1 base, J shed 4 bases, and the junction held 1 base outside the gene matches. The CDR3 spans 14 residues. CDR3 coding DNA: TGTGCCAGCAGCTTAGGGACAGGTAATCAGCCCCAGCATTTT. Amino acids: CASSLGTGNQPQHF.

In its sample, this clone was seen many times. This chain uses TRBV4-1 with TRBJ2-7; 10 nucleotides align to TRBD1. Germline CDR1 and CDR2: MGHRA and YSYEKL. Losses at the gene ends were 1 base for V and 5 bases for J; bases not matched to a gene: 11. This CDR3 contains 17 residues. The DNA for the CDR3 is TGCGCCAGCAGCCAAGGCCCTCCGGGACAGGGGACCCACGAGCAGTACTTC. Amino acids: CASSQGPPGQGTHEQYF.

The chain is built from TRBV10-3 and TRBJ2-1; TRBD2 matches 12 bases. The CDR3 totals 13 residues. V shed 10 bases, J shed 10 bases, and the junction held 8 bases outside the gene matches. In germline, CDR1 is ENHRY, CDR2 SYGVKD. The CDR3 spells CATTRLAGEEQFF. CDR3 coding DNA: TGTGCCACCACCCGACTAGCGGGGGAGGAGCAGTTCTTC.

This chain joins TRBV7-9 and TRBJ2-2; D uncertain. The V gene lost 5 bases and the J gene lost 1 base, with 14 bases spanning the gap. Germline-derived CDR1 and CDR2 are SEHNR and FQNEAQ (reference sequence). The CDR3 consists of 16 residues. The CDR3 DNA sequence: TGTGCCAGCAGCCCTACGAGTAGAATGAACACCGGGGAGCTGTTTTTT. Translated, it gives CASSPTSRMNTGELFF.

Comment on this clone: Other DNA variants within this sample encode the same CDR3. This chain's CDR3 is CASSQGGYGYTF. The DNA of the CDR3 is TGTGCCAGCAGTCAGGGTGGTTATGGCTACACCTTC. V gene TRBV3-1 (or the pseudogene TRBV3-2) combines with J gene TRBJ1-2; maybe TRBD1 (5 bases). This CDR3 spans 12 amino acids. The V gene lost 6 bases and the J gene lost 5 bases, with 10 bases spanning the gap. Germline-derived CDR1 and CDR2 are LGHDT and YNNKEL (reference sequence).

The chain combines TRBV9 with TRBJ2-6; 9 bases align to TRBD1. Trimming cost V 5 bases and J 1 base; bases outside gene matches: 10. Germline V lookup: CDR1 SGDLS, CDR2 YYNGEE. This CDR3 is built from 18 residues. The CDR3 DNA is TGTGCCAGCAGTACTAACAGGGGGCCCCTATCTGGGGCCAACGTCCTGACTTTC. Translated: CASSTNRGPLSGANVLTF.

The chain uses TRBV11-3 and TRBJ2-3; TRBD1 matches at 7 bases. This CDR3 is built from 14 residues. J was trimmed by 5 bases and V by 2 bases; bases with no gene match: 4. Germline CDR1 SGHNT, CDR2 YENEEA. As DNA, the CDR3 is TGTGCCAGCAGCTTACACAGGGGTTTAGATACGCAGTATTTT. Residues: CASSLHRGLDTQYF.

This CDR3 reads CASSSRPLDYQTQYF. CDR3 nucleotide sequence: TGCGCCAGCAGCTCTCGTCCCCTCGACTATCAGACCCAGTACTTC. This chain links TRBV5-1 with TRBJ2-5, with a tentative D call TRBD2 (5 bases). The CDR3 has 15 residues. In germline, CDR1 is SGHRS, CDR2 YFSETQ. Trimming stripped 3 bases from V and 6 bases from J, with 18 bases between.

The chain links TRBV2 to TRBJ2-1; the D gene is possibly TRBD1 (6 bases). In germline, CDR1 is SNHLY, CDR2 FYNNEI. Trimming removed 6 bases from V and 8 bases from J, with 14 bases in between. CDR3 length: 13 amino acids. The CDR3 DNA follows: TGTGCCAGCAGAAGAACCTCAGGGGATGAGCAGTTCTTC. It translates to CASRRTSGDEQFF.

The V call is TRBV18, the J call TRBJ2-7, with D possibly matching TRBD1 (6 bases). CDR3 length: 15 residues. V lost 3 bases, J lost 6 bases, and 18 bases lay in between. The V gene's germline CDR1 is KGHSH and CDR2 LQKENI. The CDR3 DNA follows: TGTGCCAGCTCACCTACAGGGTCCGATGTCAGCGAGCAGTACTTC. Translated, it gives CASSPTGSDVSEQYF.

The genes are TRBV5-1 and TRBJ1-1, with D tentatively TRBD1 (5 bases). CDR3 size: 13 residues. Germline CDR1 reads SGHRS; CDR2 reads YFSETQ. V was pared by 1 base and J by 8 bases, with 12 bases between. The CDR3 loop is CASSLTRAGEAFF. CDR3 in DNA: TGCGCCAGCAGCTTGACCAGGGCGGGAGAAGCTTTCTTT.

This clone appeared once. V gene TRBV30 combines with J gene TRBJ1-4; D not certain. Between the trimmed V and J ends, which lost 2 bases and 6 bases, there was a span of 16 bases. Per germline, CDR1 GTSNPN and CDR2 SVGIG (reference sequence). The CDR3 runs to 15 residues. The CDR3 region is CAWSHWGDNYEKLFF. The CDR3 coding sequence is TGTGCCTGGAGTCATTGGGGAGACAACTATGAAAAACTGTTTTTT.

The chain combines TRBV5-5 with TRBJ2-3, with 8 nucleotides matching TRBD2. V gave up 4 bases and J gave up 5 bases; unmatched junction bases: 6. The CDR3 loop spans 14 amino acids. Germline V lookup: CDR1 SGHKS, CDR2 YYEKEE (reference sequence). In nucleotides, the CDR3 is TGTGCCAGCAGCCCCGGGGGGGCCTTAGATACGCAGTATTTT. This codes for CASSPGGALDTQYF.